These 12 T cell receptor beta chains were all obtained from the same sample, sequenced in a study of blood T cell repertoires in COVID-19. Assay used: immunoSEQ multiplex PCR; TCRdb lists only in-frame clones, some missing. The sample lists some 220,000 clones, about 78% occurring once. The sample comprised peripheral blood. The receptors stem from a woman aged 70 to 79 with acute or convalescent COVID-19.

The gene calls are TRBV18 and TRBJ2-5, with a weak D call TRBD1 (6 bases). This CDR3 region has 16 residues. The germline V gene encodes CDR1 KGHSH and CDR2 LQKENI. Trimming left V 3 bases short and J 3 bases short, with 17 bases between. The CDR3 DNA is TGTGCCAGCTCACCCGGGCTGTTGGCAGGGGAAGAGACCCAGTACTTC. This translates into CASSPGLLAGEETQYF. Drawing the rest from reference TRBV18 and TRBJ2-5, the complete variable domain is NAGVMQNPRHLVRRRGQEARLRCSPMKGHSHVYWYRQLPEEGLKFMVYLQKENIIDESGMPKERFSAEFPKEGPSILRIQQVVRGDSAAYFCASSPGLLAGEETQYFGPGTRLLVL.

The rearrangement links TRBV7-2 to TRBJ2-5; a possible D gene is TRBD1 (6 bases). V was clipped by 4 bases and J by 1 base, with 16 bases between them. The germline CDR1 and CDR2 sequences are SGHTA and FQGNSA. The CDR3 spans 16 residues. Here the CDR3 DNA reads TGTGCCAGCAGCTGGACGGGACAAGGGTTCCAAGAGACCCAGTACTTC. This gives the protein CASSWTGQGFQETQYF.

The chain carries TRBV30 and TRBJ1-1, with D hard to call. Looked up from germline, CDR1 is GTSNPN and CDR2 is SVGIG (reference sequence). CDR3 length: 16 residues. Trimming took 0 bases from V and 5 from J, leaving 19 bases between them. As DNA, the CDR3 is TGTGCCTGGAGTGTACTGGAGGGCGTCGCGGCGACTGAAGCTTTCTTT. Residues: CAWSVLEGVAATEAFF.

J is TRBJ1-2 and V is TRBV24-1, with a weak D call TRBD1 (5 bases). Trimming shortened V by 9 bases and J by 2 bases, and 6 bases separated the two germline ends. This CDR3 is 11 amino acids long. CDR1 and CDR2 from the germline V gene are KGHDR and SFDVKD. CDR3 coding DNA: TGTGCCACCCAGGGAAACTATGGCTACACCTTC. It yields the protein CATQGNYGYTF.

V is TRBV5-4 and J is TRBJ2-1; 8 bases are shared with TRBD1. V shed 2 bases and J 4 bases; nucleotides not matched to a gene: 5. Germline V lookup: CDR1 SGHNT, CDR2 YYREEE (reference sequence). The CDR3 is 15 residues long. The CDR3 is CASSFGQGDYNEQFF. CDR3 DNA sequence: TGTGCCAGCAGCTTCGGACAGGGAGATTACAATGAGCAGTTCTTC.

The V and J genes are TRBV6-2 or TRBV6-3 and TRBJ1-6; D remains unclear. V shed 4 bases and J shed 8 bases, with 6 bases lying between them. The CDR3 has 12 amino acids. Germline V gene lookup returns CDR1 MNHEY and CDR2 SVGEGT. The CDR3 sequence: CASSSQYSPLHF. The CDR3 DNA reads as TGTGCCAGCAGTTCACAGTATTCACCCCTCCACTTT.

In DNA, the CDR3 is TGTGCCAGCGGGGACATACTCTCTGGAAACACCATATATTTT. Translated, it gives CASGDILSGNTIYF. The chain is built from TRBV6-5 and TRBJ1-3; a weak D match, TRBD1 (6 bases). V shed 8 bases and J shed 0 bases, with 11 bases lying between them. The CDR3 runs 14 residues. Germline values: CDR1 MNHEY, CDR2 SVGAGI.

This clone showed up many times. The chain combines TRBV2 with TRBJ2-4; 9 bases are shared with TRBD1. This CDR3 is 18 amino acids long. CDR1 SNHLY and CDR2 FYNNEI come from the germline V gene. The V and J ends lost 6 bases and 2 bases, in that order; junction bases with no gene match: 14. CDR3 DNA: TGTGCCAGCAGCTCGGACAGGGGTGTGGGTGCGACCAAAAACATTCAGTACTTC. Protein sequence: CASSSDRGVGATKNIQYF.

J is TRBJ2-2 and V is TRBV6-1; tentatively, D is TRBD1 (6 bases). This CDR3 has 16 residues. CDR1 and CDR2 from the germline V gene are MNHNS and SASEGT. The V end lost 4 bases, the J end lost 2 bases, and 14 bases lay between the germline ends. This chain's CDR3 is CASSALTGSNTGELFF. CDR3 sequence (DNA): TGTGCCAGCAGTGCGCTGACAGGCTCCAACACCGGGGAGCTGTTTTTT.

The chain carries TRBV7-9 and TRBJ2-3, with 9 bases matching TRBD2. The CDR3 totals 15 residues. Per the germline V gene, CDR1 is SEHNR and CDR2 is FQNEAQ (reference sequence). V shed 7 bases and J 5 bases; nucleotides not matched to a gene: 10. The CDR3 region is CASTLAGARGDTQYF. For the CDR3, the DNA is TGTGCCAGCACATTAGCGGGGGCAAGGGGAGATACGCAGTATTTT.

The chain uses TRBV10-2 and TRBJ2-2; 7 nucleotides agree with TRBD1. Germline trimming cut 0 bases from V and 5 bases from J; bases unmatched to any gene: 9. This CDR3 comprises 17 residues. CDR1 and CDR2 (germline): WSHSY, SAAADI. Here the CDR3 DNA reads TGCGCCAGCAGTGAGTCGAGGCCGGGACAGAGAACCGGGGAGCTGTTTTTT. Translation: CASSESRPGQRTGELFF.

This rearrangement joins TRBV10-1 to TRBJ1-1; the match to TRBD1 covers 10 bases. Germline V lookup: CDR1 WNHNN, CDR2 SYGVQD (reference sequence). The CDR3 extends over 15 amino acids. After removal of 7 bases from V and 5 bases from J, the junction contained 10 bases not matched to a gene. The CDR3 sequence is CASNNPGTGETEAFF. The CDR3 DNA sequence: TGCGCCAGCAATAACCCCGGGACAGGGGAAACTGAAGCTTTCTTT.